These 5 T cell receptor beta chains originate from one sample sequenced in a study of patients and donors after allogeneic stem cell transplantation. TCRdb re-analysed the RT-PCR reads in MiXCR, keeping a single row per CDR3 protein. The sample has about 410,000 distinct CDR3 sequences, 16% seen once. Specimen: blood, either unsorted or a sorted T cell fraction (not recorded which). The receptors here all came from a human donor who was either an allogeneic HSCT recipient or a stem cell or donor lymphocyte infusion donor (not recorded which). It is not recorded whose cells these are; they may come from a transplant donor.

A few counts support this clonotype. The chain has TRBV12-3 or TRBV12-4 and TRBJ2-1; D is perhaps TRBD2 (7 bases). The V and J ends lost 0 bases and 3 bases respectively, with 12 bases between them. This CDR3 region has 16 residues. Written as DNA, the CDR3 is TGTGCCAGCAGTTTAGCAGGGGGGGGGTTCTACAATGAGCAGTTCTTC. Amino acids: CASSLAGGGFYNEQFF.

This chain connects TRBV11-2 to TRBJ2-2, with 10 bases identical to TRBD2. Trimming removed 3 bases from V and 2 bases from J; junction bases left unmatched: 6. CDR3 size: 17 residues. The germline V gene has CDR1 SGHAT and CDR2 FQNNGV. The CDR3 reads CASSFPLAGDNTGELFF. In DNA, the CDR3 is TGTGCCAGCAGCTTCCCCCTAGCGGGGGACAACACCGGGGAGCTGTTTTTT.

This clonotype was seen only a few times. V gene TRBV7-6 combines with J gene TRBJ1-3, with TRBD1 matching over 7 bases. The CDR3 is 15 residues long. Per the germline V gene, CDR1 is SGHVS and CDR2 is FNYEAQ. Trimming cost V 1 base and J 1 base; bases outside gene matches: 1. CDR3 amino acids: CASSLEQGSGNTIYF. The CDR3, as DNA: TGTGCCAGCAGCTTAGAACAGGGGTCTGGAAACACCATATATTTT.

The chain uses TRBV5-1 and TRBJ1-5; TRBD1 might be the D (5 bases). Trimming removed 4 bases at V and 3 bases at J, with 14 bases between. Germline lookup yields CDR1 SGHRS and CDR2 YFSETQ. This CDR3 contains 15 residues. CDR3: CASSATGTFNQPQHF. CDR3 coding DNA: TGCGCCAGCAGCGCTACCGGGACGTTCAATCAGCCCCAGCATTTT.

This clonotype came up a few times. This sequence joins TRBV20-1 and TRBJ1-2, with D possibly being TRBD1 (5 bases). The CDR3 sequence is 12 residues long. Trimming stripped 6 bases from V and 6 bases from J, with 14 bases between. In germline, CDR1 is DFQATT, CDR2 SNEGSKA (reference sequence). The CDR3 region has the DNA TGCAGTGCCTCGGCAGGGTTTAATGGCTACACCTTC. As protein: CSASAGFNGYTF.